The subject of this entry is one T cell receptor beta chain. Its antigen remains unknown. The data were taken from a study of radiotherapy plus CTLA-4 blockade in lung cancer. The table came from immunoSEQ multiplex PCR; TCRdb's copy has only in-frame clones and leaves some out. This table holds around 82,000 clones, about four fifths found once. The CDR3 runs to 16 residues. CDR1 is LGHNA, CDR2 YNFKEQ, per germline. Trimming shortened V by 0 bases and J by 7 bases, and 15 bases separated the two germline ends. Regarding the study as a whole: Blood saw expansion of tumor-derived TCR clones after radiotherapy plus ipilimumab.

This TCR was sampled from a human donor with non-small cell lung cancer whose response to radiotherapy plus ipilimumab could not be evaluated. Some clones in this sample may be carry-over from other donors' samples. The starting material was peripheral blood, obtained from a patient treated with radiotherapy plus ipilimumab. The V and J genes are TRBV4-2 and TRBJ1-4, with D tentatively TRBD1 (5 bases). The CDR3 bases are TGTGCCAGCAGCCAAGAGGGGGGGGGACTGGGTGAAAAACTGTTTTTT. Its protein is CASSQEGGGLGEKLFF.